The 14 T cell receptor beta chains in this list originate from one sample, sequenced in a study of T-cell memory formation after mild COVID-19. One entry per CDR3 protein, called by TCRdb with MiXCR from the 5' RACE reads. The sample shows hundreds of thousands of distinct CDR3 sequences, roughly 18% of them seen only once. Material: PBMCs or a T cell subset sorted from them (not recorded which). Receptor source: an adult woman who had mild COVID-19 (a few samples of this study predate the infection). Cell type and time point are not known.

This clonotype has more than one count but fewer than ten. The CDR3, as DNA: TGTGCCTGGAGTGTAATAACAACCGGTGAGCAGTTCTTC. Its protein product is CAWSVITTGEQFF. The chain employs TRBV30 and TRBJ2-1; D gene unclear. Germline-derived CDR1 and CDR2 are GTSNPN and SVGIG (reference sequence). The V and J ends lost 0 bases and 9 bases respectively, with 12 bases between them. The CDR3 covers 13 residues.

The chain is built from TRBV18 and TRBJ1-1, with D tentatively TRBD1 (5 bases). Trimming shortened V by 3 bases and J by 1 base, and 18 bases separated the two germline ends. The length of the CDR3 is 17 residues. CDR1 and CDR2 (germline): KGHSH, LQKENI. The CDR3 is CASSPGRRWIQNTEAFF. The CDR3 DNA follows: TGTGCCAGCTCACCGGGACGCCGATGGATCCAGAACACTGAAGCTTTCTTT.

V and J are TRBV12-3 or TRBV12-4 and TRBJ1-2; D perhaps matches TRBD1 (5 bases). With 2 bases removed from V and 2 bases from J, the gap between germline ends came to 18 bases. CDR3 length equals 17 residues. The CDR3 nucleotides are TGTGCCAGCAGTTTACGTGACAGAGGCGGCCTCAACTATGGCTACACCTTC. Its protein is CASSLRDRGGLNYGYTF.

This chain joins TRBV11-3 and TRBJ2-7; D uncertain. Germline V gene lookup returns CDR1 SGHNT and CDR2 YENEEA. Trimming cost V 5 bases and J 3 bases, with 17 bases left between them. The CDR3 runs 15 residues. In DNA form, the CDR3 reads TGTGCCAGCAGCCCCGCCCCCGGAGTTATCTACGAGCAGTACTTC. This encodes CASSPAPGVIYEQYF.

The chain uses TRBV24-1 and TRBJ2-2, with a possible D match to TRBD1 (7 bases). Trimming pared 6 bases from V and 5 bases from J, leaving 18 bases between. Looked up from germline, CDR1 is KGHDR and CDR2 is SFDVKD. The CDR3 covers 16 residues. The CDR3 DNA is TGTGCCACCAGTCTGAGGGCGGCAGGGGGGACCGGGGAGCTGTTTTTT. Its protein is CATSLRAAGGTGELFF.

This clonotype was counted a few times. The chain links TRBV11-2 to TRBJ1-5, with D unclear. Germline V gene sequence: CDR1 SGHAT, CDR2 FQNNGV. This CDR3 contains 15 residues. V shed 0 bases and J shed 2 bases, with 8 bases lying between them. CDR3: CASSLDNHGNQPQHF. The CDR3 DNA reads TGTGCCAGCAGCTTAGATAATCACGGCAATCAGCCCCAGCATTTT.

The chain couples TRBV4-1 to TRBJ2-7, with TRBD1 as a possible D gene (6 bases). The V and J ends lost 1 base and 4 bases respectively, with 8 bases between them. The germline V gene encodes CDR1 MGHRA and CDR2 YSYEKL. CDR3 length: 13 residues. In nucleotides, the CDR3 is TGCGCCAGCAGCCAAGTCGGGACATACGAGCAGTACTTC. Protein sequence: CASSQVGTYEQYF.

J is TRBJ2-7 and V is TRBV27; the match to TRBD1 covers 9 bases. V gave up 1 base and J gave up 6 bases; unmatched junction bases: 13. Germline CDR1 MNHEY, CDR2 SMNVEV (reference sequence). This CDR3 has 17 amino acids. The CDR3 DNA reads as TGTGCCAGCAGTTTATTGGTGGGACAGGGCGAAGGACGCGAGCAGTACTTC. Translating it yields CASSLLVGQGEGREQYF.

V and J are TRBV27 and TRBJ2-1; tentatively, D is TRBD1 (5 bases). The CDR3 has 13 amino acids. Germline V CDR1 and CDR2: MNHEY, SMNVEV (reference sequence). Trimming stripped 0 bases from V and 8 bases from J, with 8 bases between. CDR3 loop: CASSLSQGYEQFF. DNA of the CDR3: TGTGCCAGCAGTTTATCCCAGGGATATGAGCAGTTCTTC.

This clonotype appeared many times. V is TRBV5-1 and J is TRBJ1-1; 7 bases are a match to TRBD1. The CDR3 consists of 12 residues. After removal of 3 bases from V and 7 bases from J, the junction contained 3 bases not matched to a gene. In germline, CDR1 is SGHRS, CDR2 YFSETQ. The DNA of the CDR3 is TGCGCCAGCAGCTACGCAGGGGGTGAAGCTTTCTTT. Its protein product is CASSYAGGEAFF.

This rearrangement joins TRBV19 to TRBJ2-1; TRBD1 or TRBD2 may be the D gene (6 bases each). Germline V lookup: CDR1 LNHDA, CDR2 SQIVND (reference sequence). The CDR3 covers 13 residues. Between the trimmed V and J ends, which lost 1 base and 12 bases, there was a span of 13 bases. The CDR3 sequence is CASSIVGGGGQFF. The DNA for the CDR3 is TGTGCCAGTAGTATAGTTGGCGGAGGGGGGCAGTTCTTC.

This clonotype was observed at least ten times. The chain employs TRBV7-3 and TRBJ2-3; 7 nucleotides line up with TRBD2. Looked up from germline, CDR1 is SGHTA and CDR2 is FQGTGA. V shed 5 bases, J shed 3 bases, and the junction held 2 bases outside the gene matches. The CDR3 consists of 13 residues. The CDR3 nucleotides are TGTGCCAGCAGCCCAGCGGGGACAGATACGCAGTATTTT. Amino acids: CASSPAGTDTQYF. Together with reference TRBV7-3 and TRBJ2-3, the CDR3 gives the full variable domain: GAGVSQTPSNKVTEKGKYVELRCDPISGHTALYWYRQSLGQGPEFLIYFQGTGAADDSGLPNDRFFAVRPEGSVSTLKIQRTERGDSAVYLCASSPAGTDTQYFGPGTRLTVL.

The V and J genes are TRBV29-1 and TRBJ2-6; TRBD2 might be the D (5 bases). The V end was cut by 6 bases, the J end by 2 bases, with 11 bases between. This CDR3 spans 14 amino acids. Germline lookup yields CDR1 SQVTM and CDR2 ANQGSEA. The CDR3 reads CSVNTGAGANVLTF. The CDR3 coding sequence is TGCAGCGTCAATACCGGGGCTGGGGCCAACGTCCTGACTTTC.

This clonotype was counted many times. J is TRBJ2-7 and V is TRBV12-3 or TRBV12-4; 10 bases are shared with TRBD2. The CDR3 runs 15 residues. Trimming took 6 bases from V and 12 from J; bases not matched to a gene: 17. CDR3 loop: CASSNSTSGPGTGYF. CDR3 nucleotide sequence: TGTGCCAGCAGCAACTCGACTAGCGGGCCCGGGACGGGGTACTTC.